The TCR beta chain described here comes from a study of neurological immune-mediated disorders (dated by TCRdb to between 2018 and 2020). The study in broad terms: Peripheral blood TCR-beta repertoires from HTLV-I-associated myelopathy (HAM/TSP) patients, multiple sclerosis patients and healthy controls were compared by UMI-based sequencing. The 90 to 120 TCR-beta libraries covered PBMC samples along with longitudinal samples, technical triplicates, and paired sorted CD4+ and CD8+ T-cell subsets. The cohort comprised approximately 67 subjects: approximately 15 HAM/TSP patients, approximately 34 multiple sclerosis patients and about 20 healthy controls. The paper's findings and limits, for the study overall: Expanded clones from different subjects shared no identical CDR3 amino acid sequences, which suggests that TCR-beta repertoires were private in all groups. TCR clonal expansion was highest in HAM/TSP patients and lowest in MS patients, with MS patients falling below even healthy controls.

cDNA was synthesized by template-switch 5'RACE using a primer with a 10-nucleotide random unique molecular identifier that tagged each TCR transcript. Every sequencing run covered 15-18 subjects and yielded more than 160 million TCR-beta sequences. Total RNA was extracted with the RNeasy kit. TCR-beta VDJ regions were amplified with primers for the TCR constant region and the 5'RACE anchor, using the KAPA Real-time Library Amplification kit. A first PCR added sample indexes and Illumina adaptors, and a second PCR then raised library yield. The roughly 650 bp TCR product was size-selected on a 2% E-gel SizeSelection system after Ampure bead purification. Before pooling, libraries had their quality checked on a Bioanalyzer, their concentration measured with Qubit, and their quantity determined with the Kapa Library Quantification kit. Paired-end 2 x 150 bp sequencing of the libraries was performed on an Illumina HiSeq 2500. To increase sequence diversity, about 23-30% phiX was spiked into each library pool. Per the source publication's procedure: Quality-filtered reads were processed with the UMI-based MiGEC pipeline, and over 80% of raw TCR sequences were removed by the MiGEC pipeline during error correction. VDJ genes were aligned to IMGT germline references, and each clonotype was defined by a unique CDR3 amino acid sequence together with V-J genes. Clonal expansion, Shannon diversity and CDR3 relatedness (CalcPairwiseDistances, ClusterSamples) were evaluated with VDJtools, and phylogenetic trees were built with CLCbio workbench. Using coefficient-of-variation modelling across technical triplicates, the study counted a clone as expanded if it had at least 8 unique UMIs. TCRdb reprocessing: public reads trimmed at Q25 with fastp, clones called with MiXCR, in-frame beta chains kept. Rows are combined by CDR3 protein, so each entry shows the most common genes and DNA. These V and J calls originate from TCRdb's pipeline instead of the authors' own analysis. This sample is represented by roughly 10,000 distinct CDR3 sequences; 21% of them were singletons. Approximately 50% of the sample is in the top ten clones.

Sorted-subset TCR libraries were prepared from under 1.1 million sorted CD4+ or CD8+ T cells. Peripheral blood was subjected to Ficoll-Hypaque density gradient centrifugation to isolate PBMCs, which were then cryopreserved in liquid nitrogen. Paired sorted CD4+ and CD8+ subsets came from healthy controls, HAM/TSP patients and MS patients. This clonotype was detected many times. What this receptor recognizes is not known. Per-base qualities were not stored, and no clone one base away is much larger. The sequence was collected from a woman between 55 and 75 years old with HTLV-1-associated myelopathy (HAM/TSP). Sequences were obtained from CD8+ T cells from blood.

This receptor carries the CDR3 CSASAIYGGTEAFF. The DNA sequence reads TGCAGTGCTAGCGCCATTTATGGTGGGACTGAAGCTTTCTTT. The chain is made from TRBV20-1 and TRBJ1-1; the D gene assignment is ambiguous. Its CDR3 holds 14 amino acids, cysteine through phenylalanine. CDR3 DNA is the only sequence kept; it has 42 bases, read in frame from the first base. CDR1 and CDR2 (DFQATT, SNEGSKA) derive from the germline V gene (reference sequence). V was cut back by 3 bases and J by 5 bases, leaving a gap of 16 bases between them.